One T cell receptor (beta chain) is described in this entry. This receptor's antigen is unknown. The record has no base qualities; no much larger clone is one base away. The data stem from a study of T cells in Graves' hyperthyroidism and ophthalmopathy (dated by TCRdb to the late 2010s). Turning to the overall study: Peripheral blood samples were taken at initial diagnosis, before any treatment was given. To identify distinguishing TCR V-J signatures, a discovery cohort of around 100 patients was used, comprising fewer than 45 with Graves' ophthalmopathy and around 60 with stable Graves' hyperthyroidism. Thyroid tissue and blood T-cell repertoires from six Graves' hyperthyroidism patients were also compared in the study. According to the paper, TCR Vbeta CDR3 sequencing was carried out on approximately 140 peripheral blood samples, which came from approximately 41 ophthalmopathy, under 80 hyperthyroidism and roughly 17 progressor patients. Whether ophthalmopathy could be predicted prospectively was tested in an independent validation cohort made up of fewer than 20 hyperthyroidism patients plus 17 patients who later progressed to ophthalmopathy. The 95 to 100 discovery patients were randomly divided into training and test sets at a 7:3 ratio. Once sampling was done, hyperthyroidism patients were given methimazole at a starting dose of 30 mg daily, whereas ophthalmopathy patients were given high-dose intravenous methylprednisolone.

Trimming removed 5 bases from V and 4 bases from J, leaving 11 bases between the germline ends. Reading from cysteine to phenylalanine, the CDR3 counts 14 amino acids. Here the CDR3 DNA is all that survives: 42 bases in frame from base 1. CDR1 and CDR2 were assigned from the germline V gene (reference sequence) as MNHNY and SVGAGI. Amplification of TCR beta CDR3 regions was carried out from RNA transcripts. For the first round of RT-PCR on the TCR CDR3, the HTBI primer set was used together with the Qiagen OneStep RT-PCR kit. Libraries were constructed in a second round of multiplex PCR, after which size selection and purification were carried out. The libraries were sequenced on an Illumina HiSeq2000 using paired-end 100 bp reads. The original methods were these. Raw data were processed with SOAPnuke, discarding reads with adapters, uncalled bases, mean Phred below 15, or no exact constant-primer or identifier match. High-quality paired reads were merged with COPE v1.2.5, and unique nucleotide sequences were defined as clonotypes. MiTCR v1.1 was used to align clonotypes to the IMGT TRBV, TRBD and TRBJ reference segments. Only V-J combinations with frequency above 0.0001, covering roughly 99% of repertoires, were analysed. A TCS score was defined as the ratio of F50 (clonal expansion) to E x V (chaos), with BLOSUM62-based TCRdist applied between CDR3 peptides within each V-J. Welch's t-statistics and random forest reduced some 510 V-J features to 10 to 15, which were used in a naive Bayes classifier (R e1071). The Morisita-Horn index was used to measure how similar the thyroid and blood repertoires were. TCRdb trimmed the raw reads at Q25, called clones with MiXCR and kept productive beta chains. Each entry merges the rows of one CDR3 protein and shows their most common DNA and genes. The V and J calls and clone size are TCRdb's, not the authors'. Here the sample has 750,000 to 950,000 distinct CDR3 sequences; about two fifths occur a single time. 7.5% to 9.5% of the sample is taken by the ten largest.

Stable Graves' hyperthyroidism was defined as no progression to ophthalmopathy during 18 months of follow-up. Hyperthyroidism patients were newly diagnosed, with disease duration under 2 months, and aged 18 to 65 years. Any patient with an uncontrolled infection, another autoimmune disease, pregnancy or lactation was excluded. Clinical symptoms, serum thyroxine and TRAb, thyroid ultrasound, and orbital computed tomography formed the basis for the diagnoses. PBMCs were separated from approximately 10 ml of fresh peripheral blood using Ficoll-Paque density gradient centrifugation. Total RNA was extracted using Trizol reagent, and RNA quality was assessed on an Agilent 2100 Bioanalyzer. Overall results and qualifications from the work: Blood samples also contained most of the expanded thyroid clonotypes (frequency above 0.001), which suggests that blood repertoires may reflect thyroid immune responses. In validation, the model predicted progression to ophthalmopathy a median of roughly 6.2 months before onset, with about 64% sensitivity and 72.22% specificity. In cross-validation, a model built on a 13 V-J signature told ophthalmopathy apart from stable hyperthyroidism with 85% to 90% sensitivity and approximately 81% specificity, and in testing the same model reached 80%/75%. Sample size was not statistically predetermined, and blinding of investigators to group allocation was not performed.

This sequence was found in a man in his late teens or twenties with Graves' hyperthyroidism. The chain is made from TRBV6-6 and TRBJ1-4; no confident D gene assignment can be made. The sample consisted of blood. This receptor carries the CDR3 CASSKNRVNEKLFF. The base sequence is TGTGCCAGCAGTAAAAATCGAGTTAATGAAAAACTGTTTTTT.